Listed here are 6 T cell receptor beta chains from one sample, sequenced in a study of cytomegalovirus exposure and HLA in healthy donors. The PCR employed 60 Vbeta primers together with 13 Jbeta primers. Sequencing was performed with immunoSEQ multiplex PCR; in TCRdb, only in-frame clones are kept and a portion is missing. The sample includes 170,000 or so clones, less than 85% of them seen just once. The sequencing input was PBMCs. Receptors originate from a boy aged 5-17 years in good health and CMV-seronegative.

On this clone itself: The same CDR3 can be traced to other DNA sequences in this sample. The chain employs TRBV5-5 and TRBJ2-2, with 13 bases fitting TRBD2. Germline V gene data show CDR1 as SGHKS and CDR2 as YYEKEE (reference sequence). Germline trimming cut 4 bases from V and 5 bases from J; bases unmatched to any gene: 2. The CDR3 extends over 15 amino acids. The CDR3 reads CASSGTSGNTGELFF. The CDR3 DNA reads TGTGCCAGCAGCGGGACTAGCGGGAATACCGGGGAGCTGTTTTTT.

Comments on this clone: Other nucleotide sequences in the sample specify the same CDR3. Here the CDR3 DNA reads TGTGCCAGCAGCGTAGGAGGGGGCTCTGGAAACACCATATATTTT. Translated: CASSVGGGSGNTIYF. V gene TRBV9 combines with J gene TRBJ1-3; D may be TRBD1 (6 bases). Looked up from germline, CDR1 is SGDLS and CDR2 is YYNGEE. V was trimmed by 0 bases and J by 0 bases, leaving 7 bases between them. CDR3 length equals 15 residues.

This chain's CDR3 is CASSVGSYNEQFF. CDR3 nucleotide sequence: TGTGCCAGCAGCGTAGGTAGCTACAATGAGCAGTTCTTC. The J gene is TRBJ2-1, the V gene TRBV9; D remains ambiguous. Trimming took 0 bases from V and 3 from J, leaving 4 bases between them. CDR3 length: 13 residues. Germline V CDR1 and CDR2: SGDLS, YYNGEE.

V and J are TRBV10-3 and TRBJ1-2; 10 positions match TRBD1. The junction had 8 bases not matched to a gene; V was cut back by 0 bases and J by 7 bases. The CDR3 runs 16 residues. Germline V gene data show CDR1 as ENHRY and CDR2 as SYGVKD. This CDR3 reads CAISESGFDRGRGYTF. CDR3 sequence (DNA): TGTGCCATCAGTGAGTCGGGCTTCGACAGGGGGCGTGGCTACACCTTC.

The chain uses TRBV15 and TRBJ1-1; the D gene is possibly TRBD1 (6 bases). This CDR3 has 16 amino acids. CDR1 and CDR2 from the germline V gene are LNHNV and YYDKDF (reference sequence). The V end lost 0 bases, the J end lost 5 bases, and 16 bases lay between the germline ends. The chain's CDR3 is CATSRDLWTAKTEAFF. CDR3 in DNA: TGTGCCACCAGCAGAGATCTATGGACAGCTAAGACTGAAGCTTTCTTT.

Turning to this clone: This is likely a read error, given that the CDR3 carries no conserved phenylalanine or tryptophan at its end. V gene TRBV6-6 combines with J gene TRBJ2-7; 8 nucleotides align to TRBD1. The junction had 10 bases not matched to a gene; V was cut back by 6 bases and J by 3 bases. Per the germline V gene, CDR1 is MNHNY and CDR2 is SVGAGI (reference sequence). The CDR3 length is 15 residues. The CDR3 loop is CASRKDRGDLYEQYS. The CDR3 DNA reads TGTGCCAGCAGGAAAGACAGGGGTGACCTCTACGAGCAGTACTCC.